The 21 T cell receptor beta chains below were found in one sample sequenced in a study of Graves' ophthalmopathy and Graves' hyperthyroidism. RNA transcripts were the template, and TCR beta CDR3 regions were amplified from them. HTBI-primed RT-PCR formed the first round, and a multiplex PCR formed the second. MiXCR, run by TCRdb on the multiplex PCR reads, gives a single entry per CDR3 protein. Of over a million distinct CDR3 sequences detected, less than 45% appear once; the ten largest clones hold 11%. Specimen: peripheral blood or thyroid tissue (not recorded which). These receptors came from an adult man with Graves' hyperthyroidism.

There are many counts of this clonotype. The CDR3 loop is CSVEGDSANYGYTF. CDR3 bases: TGCAGCGTTGAGGGGGACTCAGCTAACTATGGCTACACCTTC. The V gene is TRBV29-1, the J gene TRBJ1-2, with a possible D match to TRBD1 (5 bases). In germline, CDR1 is SQVTM, CDR2 ANQGSEA. The V gene lost 3 bases and the J gene lost 0 bases, with 11 bases spanning the gap. The CDR3 runs 14 residues.

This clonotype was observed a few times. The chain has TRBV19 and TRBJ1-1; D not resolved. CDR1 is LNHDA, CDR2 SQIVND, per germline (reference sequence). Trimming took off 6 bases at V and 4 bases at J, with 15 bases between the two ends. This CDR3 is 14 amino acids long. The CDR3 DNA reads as TGTGCCAGTAGCCAGGCGGGCGGGGTCACTGAAGCTTTCTTT. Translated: CASSQAGGVTEAFF.

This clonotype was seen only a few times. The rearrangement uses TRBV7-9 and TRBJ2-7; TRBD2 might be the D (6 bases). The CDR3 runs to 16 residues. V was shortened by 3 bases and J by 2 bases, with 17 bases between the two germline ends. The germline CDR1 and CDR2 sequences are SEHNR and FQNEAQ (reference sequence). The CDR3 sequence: CASSLSNGLSAYEQYF. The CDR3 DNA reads TGTGCCAGCAGCTTGTCAAACGGACTATCCGCCTACGAGCAGTACTTC.

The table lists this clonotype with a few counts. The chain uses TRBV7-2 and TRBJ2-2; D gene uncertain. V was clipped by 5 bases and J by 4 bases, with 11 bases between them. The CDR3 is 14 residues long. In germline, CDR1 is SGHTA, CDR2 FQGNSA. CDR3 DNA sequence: TGTGCCAGCAGCAAACGTCCCTCCACCGGGGAGCTGTTTTTT. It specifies CASSKRPSTGELFF.

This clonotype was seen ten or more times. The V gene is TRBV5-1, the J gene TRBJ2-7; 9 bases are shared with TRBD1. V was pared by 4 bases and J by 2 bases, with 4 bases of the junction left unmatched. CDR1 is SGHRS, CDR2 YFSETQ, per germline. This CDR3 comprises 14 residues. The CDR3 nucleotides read TGCGCCAGCAGCACAGGACAGGGGCCCTACGAGCAGTACTTC. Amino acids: CASSTGQGPYEQYF.

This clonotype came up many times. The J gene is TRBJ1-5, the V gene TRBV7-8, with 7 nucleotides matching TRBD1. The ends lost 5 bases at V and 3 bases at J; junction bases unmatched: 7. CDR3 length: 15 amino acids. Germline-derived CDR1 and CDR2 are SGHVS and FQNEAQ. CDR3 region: CASSPRTGNNQPQHF. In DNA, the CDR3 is TGTGCCAGCAGCCCTAGGACAGGCAACAATCAGCCCCAGCATTTT.

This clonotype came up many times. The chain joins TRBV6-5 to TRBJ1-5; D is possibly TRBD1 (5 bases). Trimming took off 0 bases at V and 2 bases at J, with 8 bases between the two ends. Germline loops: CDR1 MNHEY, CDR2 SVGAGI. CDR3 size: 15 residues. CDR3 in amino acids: CASSYSIGGNQPQHF. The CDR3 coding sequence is TGTGCCAGCAGTTACTCAATAGGGGGCAATCAGCCCCAGCATTTT.

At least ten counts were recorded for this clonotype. The CDR3 region has the DNA TGTGCCATCAGTCCCGGGACAGGGGTTGGCTACACCTTC. Encoded protein: CAISPGTGVGYTF. The J gene is TRBJ1-2, the V gene TRBV10-3; 10 nucleotides line up with TRBD1. The germline gives CDR1 ENHRY, CDR2 SYGVKD. There are 13 residues in the CDR3. V shed 5 bases and J 7 bases; nucleotides not matched to a gene: 4.

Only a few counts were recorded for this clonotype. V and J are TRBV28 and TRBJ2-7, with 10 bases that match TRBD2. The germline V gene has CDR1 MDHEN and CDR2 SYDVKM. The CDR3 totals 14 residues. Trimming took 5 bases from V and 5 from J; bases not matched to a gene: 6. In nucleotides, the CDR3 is TGTGCCAGCAGTCCAACTAGCGGGATCCACGAGCAGTACTTC. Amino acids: CASSPTSGIHEQYF.

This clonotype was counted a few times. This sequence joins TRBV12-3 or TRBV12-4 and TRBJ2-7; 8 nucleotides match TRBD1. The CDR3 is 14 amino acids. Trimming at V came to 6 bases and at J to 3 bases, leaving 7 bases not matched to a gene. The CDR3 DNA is TGTGCCAGCAGCCGGAGGACAGGGTACTACGAGCAGTACTTC. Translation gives CASSRRTGYYEQYF.

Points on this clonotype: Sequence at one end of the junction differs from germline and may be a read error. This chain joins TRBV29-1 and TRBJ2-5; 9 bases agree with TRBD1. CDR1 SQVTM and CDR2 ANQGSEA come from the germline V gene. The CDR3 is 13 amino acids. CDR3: CSVVGTGQEIQYF. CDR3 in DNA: TGCAGCGTTGTAGGGACAGGGCAAGAGATCCAGTACTTC.

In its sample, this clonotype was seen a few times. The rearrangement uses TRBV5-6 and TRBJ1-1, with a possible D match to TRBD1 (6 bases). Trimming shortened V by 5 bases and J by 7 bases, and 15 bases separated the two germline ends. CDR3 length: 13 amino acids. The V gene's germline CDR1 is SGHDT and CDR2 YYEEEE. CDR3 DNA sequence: TGTGCCAGCAGGGTCTTTGGGGGCGATGAAGCTTTCTTT. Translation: CASRVFGGDEAFF.

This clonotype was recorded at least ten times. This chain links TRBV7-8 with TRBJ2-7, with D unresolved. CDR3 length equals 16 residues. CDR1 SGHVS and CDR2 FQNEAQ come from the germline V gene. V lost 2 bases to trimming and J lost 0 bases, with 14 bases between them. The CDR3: CASSLYFEIGSYEQYF. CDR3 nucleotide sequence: TGTGCCAGCAGCTTATATTTCGAAATTGGCTCCTACGAGCAGTACTTC.

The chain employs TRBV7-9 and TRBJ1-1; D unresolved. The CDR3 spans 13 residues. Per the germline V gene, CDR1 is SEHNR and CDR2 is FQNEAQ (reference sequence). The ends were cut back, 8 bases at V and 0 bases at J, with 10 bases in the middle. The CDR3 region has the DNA TGTGCCAGCCAGGACGGCATGAACACTGAAGCTTTCTTT. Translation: CASQDGMNTEAFF.

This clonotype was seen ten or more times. CDR3 protein: CASSLSTNSPLHF. DNA for the CDR3: TGTGCCAGCAGCTTAAGTACGAATTCACCCCTCCACTTT. This chain uses TRBV7-9 with TRBJ1-6, with D unclear. V dropped 2 bases and J dropped 7 bases, with 6 bases sitting between them. The germline CDR1 and CDR2 sequences are SEHNR and FQNEAQ (reference sequence). CDR3 size: 13 residues.

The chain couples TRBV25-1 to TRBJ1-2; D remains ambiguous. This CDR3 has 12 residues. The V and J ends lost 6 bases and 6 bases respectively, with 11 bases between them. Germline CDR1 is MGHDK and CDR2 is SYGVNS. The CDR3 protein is CASRGGLNGYTF. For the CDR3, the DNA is TGTGCCAGCAGGGGAGGGTTAAATGGCTACACCTTC.

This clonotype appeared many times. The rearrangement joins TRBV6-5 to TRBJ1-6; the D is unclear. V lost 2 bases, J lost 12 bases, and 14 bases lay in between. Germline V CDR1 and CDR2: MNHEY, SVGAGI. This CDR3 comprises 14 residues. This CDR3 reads CASSYPSNPGPLHF. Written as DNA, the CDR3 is TGTGCCAGCAGTTACCCATCGAACCCGGGACCCCTCCACTTT.

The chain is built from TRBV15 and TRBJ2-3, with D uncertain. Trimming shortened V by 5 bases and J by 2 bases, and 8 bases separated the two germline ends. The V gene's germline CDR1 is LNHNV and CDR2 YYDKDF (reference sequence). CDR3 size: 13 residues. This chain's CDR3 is CATSLDTTDTQYF. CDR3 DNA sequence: TGTGCCACCAGCCTTGACACCACAGATACGCAGTATTTT. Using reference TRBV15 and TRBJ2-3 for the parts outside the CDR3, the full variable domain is DAMVIQNPRYQVTQFGKPVTLSCSQTLNHNVMYWYQQKSSQAPKLLFHYYDKDFNNEADTPDNFQSRRPNTSFCFLDIRSPGLGDTAMYLCATSLDTTDTQYFGPGTRLTVL.

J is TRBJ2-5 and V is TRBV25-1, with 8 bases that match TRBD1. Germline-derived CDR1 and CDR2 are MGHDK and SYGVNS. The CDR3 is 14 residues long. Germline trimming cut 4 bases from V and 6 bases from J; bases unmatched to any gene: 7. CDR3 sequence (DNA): TGTGCCAGCAGTGGAGGACAGGGTCGGCAGACCCAGTACTTC. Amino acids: CASSGGQGRQTQYF.

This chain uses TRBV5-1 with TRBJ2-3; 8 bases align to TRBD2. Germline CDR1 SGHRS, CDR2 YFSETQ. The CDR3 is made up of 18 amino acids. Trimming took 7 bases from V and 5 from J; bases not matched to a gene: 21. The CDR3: CASETGLNTGGAEDTQYF. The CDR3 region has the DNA TGCGCCAGCGAAACTGGACTGAACACCGGGGGGGCTGAAGATACGCAGTATTTT.

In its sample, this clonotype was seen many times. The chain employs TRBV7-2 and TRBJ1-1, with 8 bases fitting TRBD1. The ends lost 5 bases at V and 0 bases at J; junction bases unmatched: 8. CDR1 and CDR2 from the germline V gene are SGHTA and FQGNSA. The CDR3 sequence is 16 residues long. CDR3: CASSLRTGRVNTEAFF. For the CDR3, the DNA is TGTGCCAGCAGCCTCCGGACAGGGCGGGTGAACACTGAAGCTTTCTTT.